One and the same sample provided the 28 T cell receptor beta chains below, sequenced in a study of blood T cell repertoires in COVID-19 (dated by TCRdb to the early 2020s). The library was made by the immunoSEQ multiplex PCR assay. The table comes from immuneACCESS by way of TCRdb, which keeps in-frame sequences with V and J called. Part of the clones is missing from these tables; in studies checked, under half for an unresolved V gene and the rest for unknown reasons. Here the sample has tens of thousands of clones; just under 85% occur a single time. 5% to 6.5% of the sample is held by the ten biggest clonotypes. Material: peripheral blood. These TCRs come from a man in his 70s with acute or convalescent COVID-19.

Concerning this clone itself: At one boundary the junction diverges from the germline segment, which might be a read error. The rearrangement uses TRBV7-7 and TRBJ2-5, with a weak D call TRBD2 (6 bases). The CDR3 is made up of 15 amino acids. Per germline, CDR1 SSHAT and CDR2 FNYEAQ (reference sequence). CDR3 DNA: TGTGCTAGCAGCTTAAGCTCGACTAGTTCGGAGACCCAGTACTTC. It encodes CASSLSSTSSETQYF.

The CDR3 coding sequence is TGTGCTAGTGGTTTGGTAAAGACAGGGGAATCGTACAATGAGCAGTTCTTC. This codes for CASGLVKTGESYNEQFF. The chain has TRBV12-5 and TRBJ2-1, with 8 bases aligning to TRBD1. The germline gives CDR1 LGHNT, CDR2 FRNRAP. The CDR3 consists of 17 residues. The junction had 8 bases not matched to a gene; V was cut back by 0 bases and J by 4 bases.

In this sample, this clone turned up a few times. This chain's CDR3 is CASSLETGGNSPLHF. CDR3 bases: TGTGCCAGCAGTCTTGAGACAGGGGGAAATTCACCCCTCCACTTT. V and J are TRBV6-5 and TRBJ1-6; 9 nucleotides line up with TRBD1. The germline V gene has CDR1 MNHEY and CDR2 SVGAGI. The CDR3 loop spans 15 amino acids. With 5 bases clipped from V and 7 bases from J, the junction kept 6 bases outside the gene matches.

The chain carries TRBV5-1 and TRBJ1-1; D is undetermined. CDR1 is SGHRS, CDR2 YFSETQ, per germline. V was shortened by 4 bases and J by 2 bases, with 18 bases between the two germline ends. The CDR3 spans 16 residues. The CDR3 here is CASSPMTETINTEAFF. The DNA for the CDR3 is TGCGCCAGCAGCCCTATGACGGAGACTATTAACACTGAAGCTTTCTTT. Full variable domain (outside the CDR3, taken from reference TRBV5-1 and TRBJ1-1): KAGVTQTPRYLIKTRGQQVTLSCSPISGHRSVSWYQQTPGQGLQFLFEYFSETQRNKGNFPGRFSGRQFSNSRSEMNVSTLELGDSALYLCASSPMTETINTEAFFGQGTRLTVV.

The rearrangement joins TRBV12-5 to TRBJ2-1; TRBD1 matches at 8 bases. Germline-derived CDR1 and CDR2 are LGHNT and FRNRAP. Losses at the gene ends were 6 bases for V and 7 bases for J; bases not matched to a gene: 11. The CDR3 is 15 amino acids. The CDR3 region has the DNA TGTGCTAGTGGACCAGGGGGCGAGGGGTTAAATGAGCAGTTCTTC. Translation gives CASGPGGEGLNEQFF.

The gene calls are TRBV11-2 and TRBJ2-2; TRBD1 matches at 9 bases. The CDR3 is made up of 14 amino acids. Trimming removed 7 bases from V and 7 bases from J; junction bases left unmatched: 7. From germline, CDR1 is SGHAT and CDR2 FQNNGV. The CDR3 region is CASTPGTGIGELFF. In DNA, the CDR3 is TGTGCCAGCACCCCAGGGACAGGGATCGGGGAGCTGTTTTTT.

This chain connects TRBV28 to TRBJ2-7; 8 bases are shared with TRBD1. The V segment lost 2 bases and the J segment 3 bases; nucleotides outside the gene matches: 3. CDR3 length: 14 residues. Germline V lookup: CDR1 MDHEN, CDR2 SYDVKM. The CDR3 DNA sequence: TGTGCCAGCAGTTTAGGTACAGGGGGCTACGAGCAGTACTTC. Protein sequence: CASSLGTGGYEQYF.

The chain has TRBV5-5 and TRBJ2-3; no definite D call. CDR3 length: 15 residues. The V end was cut by 6 bases, the J end by 10 bases, with 24 bases between. Germline V lookup: CDR1 SGHKS, CDR2 YYEKEE (reference sequence). The CDR3 nucleotides are TGTGCCAGCACCCAGTCCTGGAGCCCATTCATCGCGCAGTATTTT. It translates to CASTQSWSPFIAQYF.

The V and J genes are TRBV20-1 and TRBJ2-1; a weak D match, TRBD2 (7 bases). CDR3 size: 13 residues. Germline CDR1 is DFQATT and CDR2 is SNEGSKA (reference sequence). V dropped 3 bases and J dropped 15 bases, with 21 bases sitting between them. CDR3 sequence (DNA): TGCAGTGCTAGTAAGGTGGGGGGGCCTACGGCGTTCTTC. This encodes CSASKVGGPTAFF.

The rearrangement uses TRBV5-1 and TRBJ2-7; TRBD1 aligns across 9 bases. CDR1 and CDR2 (germline): SGHRS, YFSETQ. The CDR3 extends over 18 amino acids. Unmatched junction bases numbered 22, after V lost 7 bases and J lost 5 bases. CDR3 region: CASAELPGQGSASHEQYF. Here the CDR3 DNA reads TGCGCCAGCGCAGAGCTCCCGGGACAGGGATCGGCCAGCCACGAGCAGTACTTC.

The chain combines TRBV24-1 with TRBJ2-1; 8 bases align to TRBD1. The CDR3 contains 16 residues. V dropped 3 bases and J dropped 4; count of bases not matched to a gene: 7. Looked up from germline, CDR1 is KGHDR and CDR2 is SFDVKD. CDR3 loop: CATSDPGTGEYNEQFF. CDR3 coding DNA: TGTGCCACCAGTGATCCCGGGACAGGCGAATACAATGAGCAGTTCTTC.

The V gene is TRBV11-2, the J gene TRBJ1-3; 8 bases agree with TRBD1. Unmatched junction bases numbered 3, after V lost 5 bases and J lost 6 bases. This CDR3 has 13 residues. CDR1 and CDR2 (germline): SGHAT, FQNNGV. The CDR3 DNA sequence: TGTGCCAGCAGCGCGGACAGGGAAAACACCATATATTTT. Residues: CASSADRENTIYF.

The rearrangement uses TRBV3-1 (or the pseudogene TRBV3-2) and TRBJ2-3; 8 positions agree with TRBD1. CDR3 size: 15 residues. The germline V gene has CDR1 LGHDT and CDR2 YNNKEL (reference sequence). The J segment lost 2 bases and the V segment lost 1 base, leaving 2 bases of the junction unmatched. In DNA form, the CDR3 reads TGTGCCAGCAGCCAAGGGACAGGGAACACAGATACGCAGTATTTT. Translating it yields CASSQGTGNTDTQYF.

This chain joins TRBV5-1 and TRBJ2-5, with 9 positions matching TRBD2. Unmatched junction bases numbered 13, after V lost 2 bases and J lost 2 bases. The CDR3 length is 18 residues. Germline loops: CDR1 SGHRS, CDR2 YFSETQ. This CDR3 reads CASSFLTSTSGLQETQYF. In nucleotides, the CDR3 is TGCGCCAGCAGCTTCCTGACGTCGACTAGCGGCCTACAAGAGACCCAGTACTTC. Supplemented by reference TRBV5-1 and TRBJ2-5, the full variable domain reads KAGVTQTPRYLIKTRGQQVTLSCSPISGHRSVSWYQQTPGQGLQFLFEYFSETQRNKGNFPGRFSGRQFSNSRSEMNVSTLELGDSALYLCASSFLTSTSGLQETQYFGPGTRLLVL.

This clone appeared many times. The rearrangement links TRBV5-8 to TRBJ1-5; D gene unclear. The CDR3 runs 15 residues. Per germline, CDR1 SGHTS and CDR2 YDEGEE. The V end was cut by 0 bases, the J end by 4 bases, with 11 bases between. CDR3 protein: CASSLGGSLNQPQHF. The CDR3 bases are TGTGCCAGCAGCTTGGGAGGTAGCCTTAATCAGCCCCAGCATTTT.

The chain joins TRBV7-8 to TRBJ2-3; D may be TRBD1 (5 bases). Germline CDR1 and CDR2: SGHVS and FQNEAQ. Between the trimmed V and J ends, which lost 0 bases and 3 bases, there was a span of 10 bases. This CDR3 is built from 15 residues. CDR3 sequence reads: CASSLAGPGTDTQYF. CDR3 in DNA: TGTGCCAGCAGCTTAGCCGGCCCAGGGACAGATACGCAGTATTTT.

The V call is TRBV7-9, the J call TRBJ2-3, with 10 bases fitting TRBD1. The CDR3 length is 16 residues. Germline V CDR1 and CDR2: SEHNR, FQNEAQ (reference sequence). Trimming removed 5 bases from V and 2 bases from J; junction bases left unmatched: 7. The DNA for the CDR3 is TGTGCCAGCAGCATCGGGACAGGGGCGTACACAGATACGCAGTATTTT. Protein product: CASSIGTGAYTDTQYF.

The chain links TRBV2 to TRBJ2-3, with 13 bases matching TRBD2. Germline V CDR1 and CDR2: SNHLY, FYNNEI. The CDR3 is 17 amino acids. The junction had 7 bases not matched to a gene; V was cut back by 6 bases and J by 1 base. In DNA form, the CDR3 reads TGTGCCAGCAGCGGAGGACTAGCGGGGGCCGGCACAGATACGCAGTATTTT. Its translation is CASSGGLAGAGTDTQYF.

With respect to this clone: The sample holds other DNA sequences that translate to the same CDR3. The chain recombines TRBV5-1 with TRBJ1-2, with TRBD1 matching 7 bases. V lost 4 bases, J lost 2 bases, and 5 bases stayed unmatched. The CDR3 consists of 14 residues. The germline V gene has CDR1 SGHRS and CDR2 YFSETQ. The CDR3 coding sequence is TGCGCCAGCAGCCCGACGACAGGGAACTATGGCTACACCTTC. Encoded protein: CASSPTTGNYGYTF.

The chain employs TRBV2 and TRBJ1-6; possible D gene TRBD1, 5 bases. Trimming removed 6 bases at V and 7 bases at J, with 13 bases between. CDR1 is SNHLY, CDR2 FYNNEI, per germline. CDR3 size: 14 residues. CDR3 sequence (DNA): TGTGCCAGCAGGGTGGACGGACAAAATTCACCCCTCCACTTT. It is translated as CASRVDGQNSPLHF.

The rearrangement uses TRBV12-5 and TRBJ2-1, with 10 bases that match TRBD2. V lost 7 bases, J lost 9 bases, and 12 bases stayed unmatched. The CDR3 contains 15 residues. Germline lookup yields CDR1 LGHNT and CDR2 FRNRAP. The CDR3 DNA follows: TGTGCTAGTGCCCCGGGACTAGCGAGGAGCGGTGAGCAGTTCTTC. Its protein product is CASAPGLARSGEQFF.

V usage is TRBV28 and J usage is TRBJ1-2; TRBD1 matches 7 bases. The V gene's germline CDR1 is MDHEN and CDR2 SYDVKM. The V gene end was trimmed by 3 bases and the J gene end by 4 bases; junction bases not matched to a gene: 8. The CDR3 runs 15 residues. CDR3 region: CASSLKGAPTYGYTF. The CDR3 nucleotides read TGTGCCAGCAGTTTGAAGGGGGCGCCCACCTATGGCTACACCTTC.

The chain recombines TRBV4-2 with TRBJ1-2; 9 nucleotides line up with TRBD1. Germline CDR1 reads LGHNA; CDR2 reads YNFKEQ. The V gene end was trimmed by 2 bases and the J gene end by 3 bases; junction bases not matched to a gene: 7. This CDR3 is built from 16 residues. CDR3 coding DNA: TGTGCCAGCAGCCAATCACAGGGGGCGGGGGACTATGGCTACACCTTC. Its translation is CASSQSQGAGDYGYTF.

V usage is TRBV11-2 and J usage is TRBJ1-3; 7 positions match TRBD1. This CDR3 is built from 14 residues. V shed 2 bases, J shed 5 bases, and the junction held 3 bases outside the gene matches. Per the germline V gene, CDR1 is SGHAT and CDR2 is FQNNGV. This CDR3 reads CASSLNRGRNTIYF. The CDR3 DNA is TGTGCCAGCAGCTTAAACAGGGGCAGAAACACCATATATTTT. The full variable domain, completed using reference TRBV11-2 and TRBJ1-3, is EAGVAQSPRYKIIEKRQSVAFWCNPISGHATLYWYQQILGQGPKLLIQFQNNGVVDDSQLPKDRFSAERLKGVDSTLKIQPAKLEDSAVYLCASSLNRGRNTIYFGEGSWLTVV.

CDR3 sequence (DNA): TGTGCCACCCTTTCGGACAGGGGCTCCTACAATGAGCAGTTCTTC. This gives the protein CATLSDRGSYNEQFF. The chain combines TRBV11-2 with TRBJ2-1; 9 nucleotides align to TRBD1. With 10 bases clipped from V and 0 bases from J, the junction kept 7 bases outside the gene matches. There are 15 residues in the CDR3. CDR1 SGHAT and CDR2 FQNNGV come from the germline V gene.

The rearrangement links TRBV7-3 to TRBJ2-1; 11 nucleotides match TRBD1. V was clipped by 4 bases and J by 4 bases; unmatched bases: 3. The germline CDR1 and CDR2 sequences are SGHTA and FQGTGA. The CDR3 extends over 15 amino acids. The CDR3 coding sequence is TGTGCCAGCAGCTGGACAGGGGGCACTTACAATGAGCAGTTCTTC. This sequence encodes CASSWTGGTYNEQFF.

V and J are TRBV2 and TRBJ1-5; 9 bases agree with TRBD1. Germline CDR1 reads SNHLY; CDR2 reads FYNNEI. CDR3 size: 14 residues. V trimming: 5 bases; J trimming: 4 bases; junction bases outside the gene matches: 3. CDR3 protein: CASSTGTGNQPQHF. The CDR3 coding sequence is TGTGCCAGCAGTACCGGGACAGGGAATCAGCCCCAGCATTTT.

This chain joins TRBV5-1 and TRBJ1-1; 7 nucleotides match TRBD1. The CDR3 length is 14 residues. Germline trimming cut 3 bases from V and 1 base from J; bases unmatched to any gene: 3. Looked up from germline, CDR1 is SGHRS and CDR2 is YFSETQ. Here the CDR3 reads CASSSGQPNTEAFF. The CDR3 DNA sequence: TGCGCCAGCAGCTCGGGACAGCCGAACACTGAAGCTTTCTTT.